This T cell receptor (beta chain) is from a study of response to subunit inactivated influenza vaccine (dated by TCRdb to the late 2010s). Context from the whole study: To follow how T cells responded to a trivalent subunit inactivated influenza vaccine, the researchers relied on deep quantitative profiling of the T cell receptor repertoire.

Reading from cysteine to phenylalanine, the CDR3 counts 15 amino acids. Here the CDR3 DNA is all that survives: 45 bases in frame from base 1. Trimming leaves V shorter by 0 bases and J shorter by 7 bases, with the junction holding 6 bases beyond the gene matches. Sequences SGHDN (CDR1) and FVKESK (CDR2) are obtained from the germline V gene. This clonotype has more than one count but fewer than ten. Its target antigen remains unknown. Base-call qualities are not available, and no considerably larger clone is one nucleotide away. Overall study outcomes, separate from this receptor: It was suggested by the authors that each seasonal influenza vaccination may recruit only a limited number of new T cells.

Library generation was performed with RT-PCR. TCRdb shows the sequencer as Illumina HiSeq 2500. Clones were called with MiXCR by TCRdb after fastp trimmed the public reads at Q25, and only in-frame beta chains were retained. Every distinct CDR3 protein forms one entry, paired with its most common genes and DNA. Within this sample are 650,000 or so distinct CDR3 sequences, with 14% of them counted one time only. The ten largest clones add up to approximately 7.6% of the sample. The receptor chain draws on TRBV14 and TRBJ2-1, with 7 bases in between that match TRBD1. This clonotype originated in a man aged 50-60 years who received an inactivated influenza vaccine. Donor details come from another sample of the same person, matched by shared clones. This material consisted of PBMCs from blood, taken 14 to 15 days before vaccination. The encoded CDR3 is CASSQDINRGNEQFF. The DNA reads TGTGCCAGCAGCCAAGATATTAACAGGGGTAATGAGCAGTTCTTC.